The 13 T cell receptor beta chains below come from one sample, sequenced in a study of circulating CD8 cells and anti-PD-1 response in melanoma. From live CD3+CD8+TCRalphabeta+ cells, four PD-1 and/or TIGIT subsets were sorted. Each library started from about 15 ng of total RNA using the QIAseq Immune Repertoire TCR panel. TCRdb ran MiXCR on the reads and lists one entry per CDR3 protein. The data show about 280 distinct CDR3 sequences, with 10% to 12% seen just once and around 60% held by the top ten. The material was CD8+ T cells from PBMCs, obtained at baseline or after one month of anti-PD-1 therapy (not recorded which). The receptors shown here come from a human donor with melanoma.

This clonotype is medium-sized. DNA of the CDR3: TGTGCCAGCAGTGTGGGGCAGGGGGCGCTCGGGGCCAACGTCCTGACTTTC. Its protein is CASSVGQGALGANVLTF. The J gene is TRBJ2-6, the V gene TRBV2; TRBD1 matches at 8 bases. Trimming took 4 bases from V and 4 from J; bases not matched to a gene: 9. The CDR3 is 17 residues long. CDR1 is SNHLY and CDR2 is FYNNEI in the germline V gene.

This clonotype is judged large. The chain is built from TRBV4-1 and TRBJ2-7; maybe TRBD2 (5 bases). The CDR3 contains 15 residues. V was clipped by 0 bases and J by 3 bases, with 12 bases between them. The germline gives CDR1 MGHRA, CDR2 YSYEKL. CDR3 protein: CASSQDMTTYYEQYF. As DNA, the CDR3 is TGCGCCAGCAGCCAAGATATGACTACTTACTACGAGCAGTACTTC.

This clonotype was picked up one time. The chain joins TRBV9 to TRBJ1-5; the D is unclear. V was clipped by 0 bases and J by 6 bases, with 13 bases between them. The CDR3 consists of 15 residues. The V gene's germline CDR1 is SGDLS and CDR2 YYNGEE. The CDR3, as DNA: TGTGCCAGCAGCGTAGCGTGGTTAATCGGTCAGCCCCAGCATTTT. It encodes CASSVAWLIGQPQHF. The variable domain in full, completed from reference TRBV9 and TRBJ1-5, reads DSGVTQTPKHLITATGQRVTLRCSPRSGDLSVYWYQQSLDQGLQFLIQYYNGEERAKGNILERFSAQQFPDLHSELNLSSLELGDSALYFCASSVAWLIGQPQHFGDGTRLSIL.

The chain links TRBV28 to TRBJ2-7, with 8 bases lining up with TRBD1. CDR1 and CDR2 (germline): MDHEN, SYDVKM. CDR3 length: 14 residues. The trim removed 3 bases at V and 5 bases at J, leaving 6 bases unmatched. DNA of the CDR3: TGTGCCAGCAGTTTGGGCAGGGGGCTCGACGAGCAGTACTTC. This gives the protein CASSLGRGLDEQYF.

This clonotype counts as medium-sized. A read error may be the cause here, since a much bigger clone is one base away. This chain links TRBV19 with TRBJ2-5; D assignment may be TRBD1 or TRBD2 (6 bases each). V lost 3 bases to trimming and J lost 5 bases, with 10 bases between them. CDR1 and CDR2 from the germline V gene are LNHDA and SQIVND (reference sequence). This CDR3 contains 13 residues. As DNA, the CDR3 is TGTGCCAGTAGTATGGGGGCGGGGGAGACCCAGTACTTC. Protein product: CASSMGAGETQYF.

Comments on this clonotype: A much larger clone lies a single base off, so this may be a read error. Without the conserved terminal phenylalanine or tryptophan, this CDR3 likely stems from a read error. This sequence joins TRBV19 and TRBJ2-7, with no clear D. The V and J ends lost 3 bases and 0 bases respectively, with 6 bases between them. The CDR3 runs to 13 residues. Germline V gene lookup returns CDR1 LNHDA and CDR2 SQIVND (reference sequence). The CDR3 sequence: CASSMLSSYEQYS. The CDR3 bases are TGTGCCAGTAGTATGCTAAGCTCCTACGAGCAGTACTCC.

This clonotype ranks as medium-sized. V gene TRBV13 combines with J gene TRBJ2-7, with 7 bases identical to TRBD1. The V gene's germline CDR1 is PRHDT and CDR2 FYEKMQ (reference sequence). The CDR3 loop spans 14 amino acids. V lost 5 bases, J lost 5 bases, and 9 bases stayed unmatched. Here the CDR3 reads CASSDRQGIHEQYF. The DNA for the CDR3 is TGTGCCAGCAGCGACCGACAGGGTATCCACGAGCAGTACTTC.

This clonotype rates as medium-sized. The chain couples TRBV19 to TRBJ2-2; 10 bases are a match to TRBD2. V lost 7 bases and J lost 3; bases outside the gene matches: 8. The CDR3 covers 16 residues. CDR1 is LNHDA, CDR2 SQIVND, per germline (reference sequence). The CDR3 DNA reads as TGTGCCAGTACCCAAGATAGCGGGGGGTACACCGGGGAGCTGTTTTTT. This codes for CASTQDSGGYTGELFF.

By its share, this clonotype is large (0.1 to 1%). The chain links TRBV11-2 to TRBJ1-6; no reliable D call. The CDR3 extends over 16 amino acids. Per the germline V gene, CDR1 is SGHAT and CDR2 is FQNNGV. The V end lost 0 bases, the J end lost 10 bases, and 16 bases lay between the germline ends. The CDR3 nucleotides read TGTGCCAGCAGCTTAGATCCCCAACCGAGGATCTCACCCCTCCACTTT. It specifies CASSLDPQPRISPLHF.

This clonotype was picked up a small number of times. The V call is TRBV6-5, the J call TRBJ2-1; 14 positions agree with TRBD2. This CDR3 comprises 15 residues. V lost 2 bases to trimming and J lost 8 bases; unmatched junction nucleotides: 2. Germline V gene sequence: CDR1 MNHEY, CDR2 SVGAGI. As DNA, the CDR3 is TGTGCCAGCAGTTACGGGACTAGCGGGAGACATGAGCAGTTCTTC. This gives the protein CASSYGTSGRHEQFF.

In its sample, this clonotype ranks as medium-sized (0.01 to 0.1%). The genes are TRBV20-1 and TRBJ2-7; the D is unclear. CDR3 length: 13 amino acids. V lost 2 bases to trimming and J lost 0 bases, with 8 bases between them. The germline CDR1 and CDR2 sequences are DFQATT and SNEGSKA (reference sequence). The CDR3 loop reads CSARYHNSYEQYF. The CDR3 DNA is TGCAGTGCTAGATACCACAACTCCTACGAGCAGTACTTC.

This clonotype is termed large. The chain recombines TRBV2 with TRBJ2-7; D might be TRBD2 (6 bases). V was clipped by 8 bases and J by 0 bases, with 11 bases between them. The CDR3 length is 13 residues. In germline, CDR1 is SNHLY, CDR2 FYNNEI. CDR3 protein: CASGGGISYEQYF. CDR3 coding DNA: TGTGCCAGCGGTGGAGGGATCTCCTACGAGCAGTACTTC.

Sample share makes this clonotype medium-sized. The chain employs TRBV12-3 or TRBV12-4 and TRBJ2-3, with D tentatively TRBD2 (5 bases). The CDR3 length is 13 residues. V dropped 2 bases and J dropped 7 bases, with 10 bases sitting between them. The CDR3 coding sequence is TGTGCCAGCAGTTTATCGCGGGTAAATACGCAGTATTTT. It translates to CASSLSRVNTQYF.